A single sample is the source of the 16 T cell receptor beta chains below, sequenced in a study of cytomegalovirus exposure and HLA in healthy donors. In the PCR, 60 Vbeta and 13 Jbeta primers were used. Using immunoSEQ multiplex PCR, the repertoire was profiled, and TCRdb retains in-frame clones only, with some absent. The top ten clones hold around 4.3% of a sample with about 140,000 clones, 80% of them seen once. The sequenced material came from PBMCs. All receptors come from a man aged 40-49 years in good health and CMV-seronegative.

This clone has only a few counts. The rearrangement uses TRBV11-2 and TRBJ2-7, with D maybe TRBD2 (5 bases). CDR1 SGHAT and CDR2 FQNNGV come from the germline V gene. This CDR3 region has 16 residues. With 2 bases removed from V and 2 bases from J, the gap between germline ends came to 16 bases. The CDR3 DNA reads TGTGCCAGCAGCTTATCAGTCGGACTGGAAGCCTACGAGCAGTACTTC. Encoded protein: CASSLSVGLEAYEQYF.

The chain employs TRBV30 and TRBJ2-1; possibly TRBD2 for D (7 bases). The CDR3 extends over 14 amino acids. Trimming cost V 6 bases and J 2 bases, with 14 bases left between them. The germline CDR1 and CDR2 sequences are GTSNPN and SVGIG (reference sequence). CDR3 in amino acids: CACRRGGPYNEQFF. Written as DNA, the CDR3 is TGTGCCTGCCGGAGGGGGGGGCCCTACAATGAGCAGTTCTTC. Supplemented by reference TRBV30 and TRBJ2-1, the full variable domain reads SQTIHQWPATLVQPVGSPLSLECTVEGTSNPNLYWYRQAAGRGLQLLFYSVGIGQISSEVPQNLSASRPQDRQFILSSKKLLLSDSGFYLCACRRGGPYNEQFFGPGTRLTVL.

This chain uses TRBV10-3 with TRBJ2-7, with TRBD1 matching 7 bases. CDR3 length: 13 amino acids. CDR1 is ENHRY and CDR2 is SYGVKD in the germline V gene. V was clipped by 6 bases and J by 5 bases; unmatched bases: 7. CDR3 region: CAISETGSNEQYF. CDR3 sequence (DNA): TGTGCCATCAGCGAGACAGGGAGTAACGAGCAGTACTTC.

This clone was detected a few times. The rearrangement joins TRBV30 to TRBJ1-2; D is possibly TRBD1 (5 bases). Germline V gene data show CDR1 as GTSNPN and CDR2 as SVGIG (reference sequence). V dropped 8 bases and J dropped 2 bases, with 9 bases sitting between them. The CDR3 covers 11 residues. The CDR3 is CAGDSNYGYTF. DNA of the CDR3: TGTGCCGGCGACAGCAACTATGGCTACACCTTC. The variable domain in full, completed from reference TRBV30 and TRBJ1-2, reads SQTIHQWPATLVQPVGSPLSLECTVEGTSNPNLYWYRQAAGRGLQLLFYSVGIGQISSEVPQNLSASRPQDRQFILSSKKLLLSDSGFYLCAGDSNYGYTFGSGTRLTVV.

The chain's CDR3 is CASSFGTEGVAGNEQFF. In DNA form, the CDR3 reads TGTGCCAGCAGCTTCGGCACGGAGGGTGTAGCGGGCAATGAGCAGTTCTTC. The rearrangement links TRBV7-9 to TRBJ2-1, with 7 positions matching TRBD2. V gave up 3 bases and J gave up 6 bases; unmatched junction bases: 14. This CDR3 contains 17 residues. CDR1 SEHNR and CDR2 FQNEAQ come from the germline V gene (reference sequence).

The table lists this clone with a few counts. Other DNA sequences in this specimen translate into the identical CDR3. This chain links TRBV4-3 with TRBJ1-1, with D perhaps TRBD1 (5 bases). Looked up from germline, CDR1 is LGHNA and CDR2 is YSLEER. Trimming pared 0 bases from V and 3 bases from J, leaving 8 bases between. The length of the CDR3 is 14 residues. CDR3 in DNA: TGCGCCAGCAGCCAAGATCGGGGGGACACTGAAGCTTTCTTT. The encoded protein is CASSQDRGDTEAFF.

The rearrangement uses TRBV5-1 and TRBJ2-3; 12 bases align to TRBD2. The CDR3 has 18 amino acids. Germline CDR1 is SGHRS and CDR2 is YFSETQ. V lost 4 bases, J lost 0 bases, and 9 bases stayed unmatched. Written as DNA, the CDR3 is TGCGCCAGCAGCCAACGACTAGCGGGGGCTCTTAGCACAGATACGCAGTATTTT. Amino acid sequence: CASSQRLAGALSTDTQYF.

This CDR3 is CASSQDARAGGLHNEQFF. The DNA of the CDR3 is TGTGCCAGCAGCCAAGATGCTCGAGCGGGGGGCCTTCACAATGAGCAGTTCTTC. The rearrangement uses TRBV14 and TRBJ2-1, with TRBD2 matching 9 bases. Germline V gene lookup returns CDR1 SGHDN and CDR2 FVKESK. V lost 0 bases and J lost 5; bases outside the gene matches: 11. The CDR3 loop spans 18 amino acids. Using reference TRBV14 and TRBJ2-1 for the parts outside the CDR3, the full variable domain is EAGVTQFPSHSVIEKGQTVTLRCDPISGHDNLYWYRRVMGKEIKFLLHFVKESKQDESGMPNNRFLAERTGGTYSTLKVQPAELEDSGVYFCASSQDARAGGLHNEQFFGPGTRLTVL.

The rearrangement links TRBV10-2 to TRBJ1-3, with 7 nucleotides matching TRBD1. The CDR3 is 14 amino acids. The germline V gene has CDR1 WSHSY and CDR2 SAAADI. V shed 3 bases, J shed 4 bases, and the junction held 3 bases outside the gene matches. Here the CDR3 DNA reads TGCGCCAGCAGTGATACAGGGGTGGGAAACACCATATATTTT. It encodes CASSDTGVGNTIYF.

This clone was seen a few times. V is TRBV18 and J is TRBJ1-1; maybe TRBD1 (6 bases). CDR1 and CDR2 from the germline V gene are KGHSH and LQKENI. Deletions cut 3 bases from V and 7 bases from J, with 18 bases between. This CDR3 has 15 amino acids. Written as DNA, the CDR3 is TGTGCCAGCTCACCTTGGGTGCTGAGAGGGGGTGAAGCTTTCTTT. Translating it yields CASSPWVLRGGEAFF.

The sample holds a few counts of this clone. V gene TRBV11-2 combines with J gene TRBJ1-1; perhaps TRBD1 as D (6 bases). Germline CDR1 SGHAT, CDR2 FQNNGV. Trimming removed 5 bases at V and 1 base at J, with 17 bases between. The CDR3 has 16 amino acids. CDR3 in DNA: TGTGCCAGCAGCAATAGGGGGGGAAACCAGAACACTGAAGCTTTCTTT. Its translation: CASSNRGGNQNTEAFF.

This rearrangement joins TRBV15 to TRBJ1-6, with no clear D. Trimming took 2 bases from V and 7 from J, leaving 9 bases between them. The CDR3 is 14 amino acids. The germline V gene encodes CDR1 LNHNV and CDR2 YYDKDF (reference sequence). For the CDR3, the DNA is TGTGCCACCAGCAGACCCCACCTAAATTCACCCCTCCACTTT. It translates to CATSRPHLNSPLHF.

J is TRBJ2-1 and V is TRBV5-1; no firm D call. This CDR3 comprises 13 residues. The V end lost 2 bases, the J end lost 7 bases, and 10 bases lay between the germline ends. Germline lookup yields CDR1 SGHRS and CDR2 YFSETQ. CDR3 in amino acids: CASSFDTMNEQFF. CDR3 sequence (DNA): TGCGCCAGCAGCTTTGACACAATGAATGAGCAGTTCTTC.

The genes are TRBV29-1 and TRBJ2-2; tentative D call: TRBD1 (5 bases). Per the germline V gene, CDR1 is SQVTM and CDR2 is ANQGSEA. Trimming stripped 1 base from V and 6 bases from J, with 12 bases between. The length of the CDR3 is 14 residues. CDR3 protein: CSVEGRDHAGELFF. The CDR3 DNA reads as TGCAGCGTTGAAGGCAGGGATCACGCCGGGGAGCTGTTTTTT.

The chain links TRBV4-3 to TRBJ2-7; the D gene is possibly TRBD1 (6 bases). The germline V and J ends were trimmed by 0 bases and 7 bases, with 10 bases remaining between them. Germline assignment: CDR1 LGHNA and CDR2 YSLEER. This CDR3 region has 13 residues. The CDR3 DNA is TGCGCCAGCAGCCAAGAGGGGGCTCGGGAGCAGTACTTC. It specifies CASSQEGAREQYF.

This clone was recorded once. In DNA, the CDR3 is TGCAGCGTCTTTGAAGGACTGCTCACAGATACGCAGTATTTT. Translating it yields CSVFEGLLTDTQYF. V and J are TRBV29-1 and TRBJ2-3; D may be TRBD2 (5 bases). This CDR3 spans 14 amino acids. Germline V gene sequence: CDR1 SQVTM, CDR2 ANQGSEA. The V end lost 6 bases, the J end lost 2 bases, and 15 bases lay between the germline ends.